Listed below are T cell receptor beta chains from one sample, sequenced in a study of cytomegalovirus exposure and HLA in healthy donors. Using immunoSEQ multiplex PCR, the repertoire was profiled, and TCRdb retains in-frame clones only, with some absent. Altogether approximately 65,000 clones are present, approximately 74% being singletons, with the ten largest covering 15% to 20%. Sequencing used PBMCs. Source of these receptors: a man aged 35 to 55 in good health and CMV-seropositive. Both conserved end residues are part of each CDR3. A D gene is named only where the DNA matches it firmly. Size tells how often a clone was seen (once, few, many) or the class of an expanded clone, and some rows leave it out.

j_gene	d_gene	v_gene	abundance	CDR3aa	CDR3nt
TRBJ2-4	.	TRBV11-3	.	CASSHSLGRHGGIQYF	TGTGCCAGCAGCCATTCCCTCGGGCGACACGGGGGCATTCAGTACTTC
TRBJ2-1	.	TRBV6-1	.	CASNKNNEQFF	TGTGCCAGCAACAAAAACAATGAGCAGTTCTTC
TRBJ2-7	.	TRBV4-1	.	CASSQGFSDYEQYF	TGCGCCAGCAGCCAAGGATTTTCAGACTACGAGCAGTACTTC
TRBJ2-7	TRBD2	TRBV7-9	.	CASSPSGSSYEQYF	TGTGCCAGCAGCCCTAGCGGGAGCTCCTACGAGCAGTACTTC
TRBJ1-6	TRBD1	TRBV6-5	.	CASSYGQGNSPLHF	TGTGCCAGCAGTTACGGACAGGGTAATTCACCCCTCCACTTT
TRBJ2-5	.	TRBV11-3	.	CASSPKQLSDRKETQYF	TGTGCCAGCAGCCCCAAACAATTGTCGGACAGAAAAGAGACCCAGTACTTC
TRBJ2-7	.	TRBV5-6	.	CASSETGKLYEQYF	TGTGCCAGCAGCGAAACAGGGAAACTCTACGAGCAGTACTTC
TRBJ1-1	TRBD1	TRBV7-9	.	CASSYRGNTEAFF	TGTGCCAGCAGCTACAGGGGAAACACTGAAGCTTTCTTT
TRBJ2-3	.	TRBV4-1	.	CASRGVGTDTQYF	TGCGCCAGCAGGGGCGTTGGCACAGATACGCAGTATTTT
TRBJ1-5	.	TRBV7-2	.	CASSLTGLQPQHF	TGTGCCAGCAGCTTAACAGGGCTTCAGCCCCAGCATTTT
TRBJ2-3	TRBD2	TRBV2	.	CASRKREAVDTQYF	TGTGCCAGCAGGAAACGGGAGGCAGTGGATACGCAGTATTTT
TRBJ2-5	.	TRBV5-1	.	CASSLGGVIVQETQYF	TGCGCCAGCAGCTTGGGGGGGGTGATAGTTCAAGAGACCCAGTACTTC
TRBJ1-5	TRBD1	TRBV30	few	CAWATGEDQPQHF	TGTGCCTGGGCAACAGGGGAGGACCAGCCCCAGCATTTT
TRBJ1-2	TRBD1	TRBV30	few	CAWSVPGQGAVRGYTF	TGTGCCTGGAGTGTACCGGGACAGGGGGCAGTGCGGGGCTACACCTTC
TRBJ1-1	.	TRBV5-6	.	CASSNQKMNTEAFF	TGTGCCAGCAGCAACCAGAAGATGAACACTGAAGCTTTCTTT
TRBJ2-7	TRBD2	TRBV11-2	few	CASSFLTVAGGPIEQYF	TGTGCCAGCAGCTTTTTAACTGTAGCGGGAGGGCCGATTGAGCAGTACTTC
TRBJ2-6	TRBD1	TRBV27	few	CASSLLQGASGANVLTF	TGTGCCAGCAGTTTATTACAGGGGGCCTCTGGGGCCAACGTCCTGACTTTC
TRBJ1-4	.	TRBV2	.	CASSERGITEKLFF	TGTGCCAGCAGTGAAAGGGGCATTACAGAAAAACTGTTTTTT
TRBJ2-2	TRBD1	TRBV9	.	CASSGQGTSTGELFF	TGTGCCAGCAGCGGACAGGGGACCAGCACCGGGGAGCTGTTTTTT
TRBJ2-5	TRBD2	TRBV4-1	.	CASSLGTSEQETQYF	TGCGCCAGCAGCCTCGGGACTAGCGAACAAGAGACCCAGTACTTC
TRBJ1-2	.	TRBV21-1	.	CASSKGTGALANYGYTF	TGTGCCAGCAGCAAAGGAACAGGGGCCCTAGCTAACTATGGCTACACCTTC
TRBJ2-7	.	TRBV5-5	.	CASSPTRWSYEQYF	TGTGCCAGCAGCCCTACCAGGTGGTCCTACGAGCAGTACTTC
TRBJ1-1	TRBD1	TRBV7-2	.	CASRTQPGQGDLNTEAFF	TGTGCCAGCAGGACACAACCGGGACAGGGGGACCTGAACACTGAAGCTTTCTTT
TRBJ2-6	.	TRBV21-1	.	CASSLRDRRDLLGANVLTF	TGTGCCAGCAGCCTCCGGGACAGGAGGGACCTTCTGGGAGCCAACGTCCTGACTTTC
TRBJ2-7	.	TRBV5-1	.	CASSFLLDYEQYF	TGCGCCAGCAGCTTTTTACTAGACTACGAGCAGTACTTC
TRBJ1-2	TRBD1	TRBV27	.	CASRAQTGVARGYTF	TGTGCCAGCAGAGCCCAAACAGGGGTGGCGCGAGGCTACACCTTC
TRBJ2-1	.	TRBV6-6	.	CATTEYNEQFF	TGTGCCACGACAGAGTACAATGAGCAGTTCTTC
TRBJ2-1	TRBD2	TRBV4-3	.	CASSQLPGLAGSREQFF	TGCGCCAGCAGCCAATTACCGGGACTAGCGGGCTCCAGGGAGCAGTTCTTC
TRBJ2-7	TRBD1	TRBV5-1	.	CASSPTGGEQYF	TGCGCCAGCAGTCCCACAGGGGGCGAGCAGTACTTC
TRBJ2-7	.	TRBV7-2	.	CASSVGTAGREQYF	TGTGCCAGCAGCGTCGGGACAGCCGGGAGAGAGCAGTACTTC
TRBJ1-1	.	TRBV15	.	CATSRVLESAFF	TGTGCCACCAGCAGAGTTTTAGAGTCGGCTTTCTTT
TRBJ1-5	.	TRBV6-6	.	CASSYRGTNQPQHF	TGTGCCAGCAGTTACAGGGGTACCAATCAGCCCCAGCATTTT